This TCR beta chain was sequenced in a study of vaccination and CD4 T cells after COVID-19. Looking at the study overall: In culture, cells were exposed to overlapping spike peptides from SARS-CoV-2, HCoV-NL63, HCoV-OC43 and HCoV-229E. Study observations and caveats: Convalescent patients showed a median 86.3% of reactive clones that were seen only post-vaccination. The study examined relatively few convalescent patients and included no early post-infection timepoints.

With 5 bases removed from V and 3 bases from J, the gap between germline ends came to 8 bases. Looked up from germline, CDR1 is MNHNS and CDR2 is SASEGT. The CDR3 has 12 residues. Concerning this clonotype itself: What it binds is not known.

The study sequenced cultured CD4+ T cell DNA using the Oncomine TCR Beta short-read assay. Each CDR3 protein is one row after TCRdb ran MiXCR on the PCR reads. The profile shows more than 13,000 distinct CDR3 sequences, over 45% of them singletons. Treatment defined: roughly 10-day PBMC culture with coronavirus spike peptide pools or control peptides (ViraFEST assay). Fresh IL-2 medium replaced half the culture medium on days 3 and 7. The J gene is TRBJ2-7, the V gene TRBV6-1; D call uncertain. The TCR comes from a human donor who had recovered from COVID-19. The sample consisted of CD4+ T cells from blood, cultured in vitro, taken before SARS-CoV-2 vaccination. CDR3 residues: CASSTPGYEQYF. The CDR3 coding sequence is TGTGCCAGCAGTACCCCAGGCTACGAGCAGTACTTC.